This T cell receptor (beta chain) appears in the sequencing data of a study of cytomegalovirus exposure and HLA in healthy donors. Trimming cost V 0 bases and J 6 bases, with 9 bases left between them. The CDR3 has 14 amino acids. Looked up from germline, CDR1 is SGHRS and CDR2 is YFSETQ. PCR involved 60 Vbeta and 13 Jbeta primers. Sequenced by immunoSEQ multiplex PCR; TCRdb stores in-frame clones only, minus some. This table holds about 110,000 clones, 13% to 15% found once. The rearrangement links TRBV5-1 to TRBJ2-2; TRBD1 might be the D (5 bases). The sequenced sample was PBMCs. The TCR sequence derives from a female donor in good health and CMV-seronegative. The CDR3 region is CASSLDSGSGELFF. The CDR3 DNA reads TGCGCCAGCAGCTTGGATTCAGGGTCCGGGGAGCTGTTTTTT.